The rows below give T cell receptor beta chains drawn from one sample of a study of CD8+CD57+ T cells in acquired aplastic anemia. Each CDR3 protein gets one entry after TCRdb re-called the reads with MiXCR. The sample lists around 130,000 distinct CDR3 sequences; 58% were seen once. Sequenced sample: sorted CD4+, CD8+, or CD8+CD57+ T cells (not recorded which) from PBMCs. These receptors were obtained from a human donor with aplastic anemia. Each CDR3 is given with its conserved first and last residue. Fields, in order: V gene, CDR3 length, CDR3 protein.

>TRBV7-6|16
CASSSGQGARDTEAFF
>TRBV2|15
CASSIGTTSTDTQYF
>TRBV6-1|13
CASSLGQGRGYTF
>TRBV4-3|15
CASSQEGQVGETQYF
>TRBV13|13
CASRFRGDGKQFF
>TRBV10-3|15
CAISGSGTSSSTQYF
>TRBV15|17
CATSEGQSPYSNQPQHF
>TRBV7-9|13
CASSFGYPETQYF
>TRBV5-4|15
CASSRAGGPTDTQYF
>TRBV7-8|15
CASSYQRGSQETQYF
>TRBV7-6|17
CASSYTSGRKTYNEQFF
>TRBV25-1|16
CASSEMGTGPADTQYF
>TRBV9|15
CASSVAGTVNSPLHF
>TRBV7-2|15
CASSLASGSGYEQYF
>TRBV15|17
CATSRDLGQSRGYEQHF
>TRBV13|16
CASSPPVAWGNSPLHF
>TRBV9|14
CASSTGLVTDTQYF
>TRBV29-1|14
CSVRGPKEHSPLHF
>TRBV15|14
CASSGQNVNQPQHF
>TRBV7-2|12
CASRTSGETQYF
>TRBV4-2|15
CASSQEAEGHYEQYF
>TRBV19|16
CASSIWTGRRDYGYTF
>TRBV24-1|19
CATSDHQPDSRSGANVLTF
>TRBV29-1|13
CSAASGVSYGYTF
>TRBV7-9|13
CASSLVRVAEAFF
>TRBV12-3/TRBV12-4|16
CASSTDWRGVTDTQYF
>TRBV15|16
CATSSAFAGGYNEQFF
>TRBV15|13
CATSRVTGTEAFF
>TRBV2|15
CASSPVTGTQETQYF
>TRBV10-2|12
CASSGQGEKLFF
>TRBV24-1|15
CATSDQGTTGDTQYF
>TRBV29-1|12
CSVEGGSDTQYF
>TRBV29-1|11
CSVGPSWEAFF
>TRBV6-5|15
CASSYSRGGRETQYF
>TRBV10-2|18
CASSDRKQGRFLDSPLHF
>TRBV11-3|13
CASSLASGNTIYF
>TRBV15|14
CATGSTRTGVGYTF
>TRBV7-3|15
CASSPTPLAYYEQYF
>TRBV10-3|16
CAISESTSGFVKPQHF
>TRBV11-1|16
CASSLSSSGGGNEQFF
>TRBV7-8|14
CASSLAGPQETQYF
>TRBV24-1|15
CATSDPPTGCREQYF